This T cell receptor beta chain emerged from a study of T cells in Graves' hyperthyroidism and ophthalmopathy. Amplification targeted TCR beta CDR3 regions from RNA transcripts. RT-PCR in the first round (using the HTBI primer set) targeted the TCR CDR3. From the multiplex PCR reads, TCRdb called clonotypes with MiXCR, one entry per CDR3 protein. The sample holds about 300,000 distinct CDR3 sequences, less than 30% seen once. The CDR3 totals 17 residues. Germline V gene lookup returns CDR1 ENHRY and CDR2 SYGVKD. V shed 0 bases and J shed 4 bases, with 16 bases lying between them. The receptor comes from a man aged 40-50 years with Graves' hyperthyroidism that later progressed to Graves' ophthalmopathy. The specimen sequenced was blood. The chain joins TRBV10-3 to TRBJ1-5; no definite D call. The CDR3 bases are TGTGCCATCAGTGAGTCTGCCCTAGTCAAGGCAAATCAGCCCCAGCATTTT. Protein product: CAISESALVKANQPQHF.